This entry describes one T cell receptor (beta chain). The antigen is undetermined. With the Oncomine TCR Beta short-read assay, DNA from cultured CD4+ T cells was sequenced. Each CDR3 protein is one row after TCRdb ran MiXCR on the PCR reads. The sample records 25,000 or so distinct CDR3 sequences, 35% to 55% being singletons. This sample is part of a study of vaccination and CD4 T cells after COVID-19. Study overall: With a range of 35 to 161, the median interval from diagnosis to drawing post-COVID samples was 85 to 120 days.

Indicated treatment: roughly ten-day PBMC culture with coronavirus spike peptide pools or control peptides (ViraFEST assay). The receptor's source is a human donor who had recovered from COVID-19. The specimen was CD4+ T cells from blood, cultured in vitro.

The CDR3 DNA reads TGTGCCAGCAGTGAAACACAGGGCGGTAATTCACCCCTCCACTTT. Protein: CASSETQGGNSPLHF. V gene TRBV2 combines with J gene TRBJ1-6; D is perhaps TRBD1 (6 bases). Germline-derived CDR1 and CDR2 are SNHLY and FYNNEI. CDR3 length: 15 amino acids. The V gene lost 2 bases and the J gene lost 6 bases, with 11 bases spanning the gap.